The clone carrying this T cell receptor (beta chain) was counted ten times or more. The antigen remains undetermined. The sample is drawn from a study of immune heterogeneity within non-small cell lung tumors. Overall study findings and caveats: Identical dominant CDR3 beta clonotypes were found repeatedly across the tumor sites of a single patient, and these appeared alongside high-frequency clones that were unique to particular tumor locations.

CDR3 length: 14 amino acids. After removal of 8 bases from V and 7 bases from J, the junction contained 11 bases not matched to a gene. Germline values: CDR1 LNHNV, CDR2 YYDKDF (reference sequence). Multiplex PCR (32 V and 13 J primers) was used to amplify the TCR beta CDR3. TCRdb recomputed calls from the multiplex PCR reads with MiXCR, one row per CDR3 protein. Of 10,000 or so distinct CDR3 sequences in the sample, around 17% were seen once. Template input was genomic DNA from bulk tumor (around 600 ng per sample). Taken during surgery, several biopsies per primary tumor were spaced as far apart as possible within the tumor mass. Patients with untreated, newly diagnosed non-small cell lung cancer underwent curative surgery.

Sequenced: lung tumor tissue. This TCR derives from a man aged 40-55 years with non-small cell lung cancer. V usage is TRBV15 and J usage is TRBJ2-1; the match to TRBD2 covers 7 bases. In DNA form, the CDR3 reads TGTGCCACCGGGGGGGGGGGTGGGGCAAATGAGCAGTTCTTC. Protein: CATGGGGGANEQFF.